This T cell receptor beta chain was retrieved from a study of cytomegalovirus exposure and HLA in healthy donors. Germline-derived CDR1 and CDR2 are PRHDT and FYEKMQ (reference sequence). V was clipped by 3 bases and J by 2 bases, with 13 bases between them. The CDR3 consists of 16 residues. Findings and caveats of the study: When a later analysis was performed, an Asian-associated ancestry cluster reportedly had fewer N-insertions than the approximately 700-donor mean. The investigators catalogued 150 or so TCR beta chains as cytomegalovirus-associated. TCR association rates varied by HLA locus in a later analysis, with DRB1 highest and HLA-C lowest.

This clone came up a few times. The antigen remains unidentified. The PCR made use of 60 Vbeta and 13 Jbeta primers. The table came from immunoSEQ multiplex PCR; TCRdb's copy has only in-frame clones and leaves some out. The sample records about 220,000 clones, 60% to 80% being singletons. This sequence was found in a male donor in good health and CMV-seronegative. V gene TRBV13 combines with J gene TRBJ2-2, with D possibly matching TRBD2 (6 bases). The specimen sequenced was PBMCs. CDR3 bases: TGTGCCAGCAGCTTTCTTAGCGGAACCAACACCGGGGAGCTGTTTTTT. Amino acids: CASSFLSGTNTGELFF. Looking up the rest from reference TRBV13 and TRBJ2-2 gives the full variable domain: AAGVIQSPRHLIKEKRETATLKCYPIPRHDTVYWYQQGPGQDPQFLISFYEKMQSDKGSIPDRFSAQQFSDYHSELNMSSLELGDSALYFCASSFLSGTNTGELFFGEGSRLTVL.